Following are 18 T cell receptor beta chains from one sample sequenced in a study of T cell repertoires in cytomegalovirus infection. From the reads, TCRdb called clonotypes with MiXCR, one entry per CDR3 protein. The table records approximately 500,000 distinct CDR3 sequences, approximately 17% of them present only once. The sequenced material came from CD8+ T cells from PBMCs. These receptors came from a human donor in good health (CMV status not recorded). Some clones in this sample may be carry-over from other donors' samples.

The CDR3 spells CASSIRLQETQYF. The CDR3 DNA reads as TGTGCCAGCAGTATCCGACTGCAAGAGACCCAGTACTTC. V and J are TRBV2 and TRBJ2-5; unclear D gene. V was clipped by 5 bases and J by 2 bases, with 9 bases between them. Germline values: CDR1 SNHLY, CDR2 FYNNEI. This CDR3 is built from 13 residues.

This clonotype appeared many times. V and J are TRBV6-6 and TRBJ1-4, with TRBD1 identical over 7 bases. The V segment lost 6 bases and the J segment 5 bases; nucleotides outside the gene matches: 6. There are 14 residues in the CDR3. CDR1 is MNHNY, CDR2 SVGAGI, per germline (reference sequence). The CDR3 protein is CASRPDRRNEKLFF. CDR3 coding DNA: TGTGCCAGCAGACCGGACAGGAGAAATGAAAAACTGTTTTTT.

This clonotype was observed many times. The CDR3 bases are TGTGCCAGCAGTTACTCGATCGGGACAGGTCAATTTCACTCTGGAAACACCATATATTTT. Its protein product is CASSYSIGTGQFHSGNTIYF. The V and J genes are TRBV6-6 and TRBJ1-3; 8 positions match TRBD1. Per germline, CDR1 MNHNY and CDR2 SVGAGI (reference sequence). The CDR3 runs to 20 residues. Trimming took 0 bases from V and 0 from J; bases not matched to a gene: 13.

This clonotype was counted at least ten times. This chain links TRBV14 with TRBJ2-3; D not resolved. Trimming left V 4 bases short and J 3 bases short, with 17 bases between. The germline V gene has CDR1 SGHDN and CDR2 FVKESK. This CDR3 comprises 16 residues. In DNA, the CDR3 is TGTGCCAGCAGCCCAACACTTATCAGAGGAACAGATACGCAGTATTTT. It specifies CASSPTLIRGTDTQYF.

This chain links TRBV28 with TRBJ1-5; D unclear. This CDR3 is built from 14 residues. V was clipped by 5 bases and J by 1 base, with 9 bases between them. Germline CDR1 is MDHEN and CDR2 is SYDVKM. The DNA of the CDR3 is TGTGCCAGCAGTATGCTTTCCAGCAATCAGCCCCAGCATTTT. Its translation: CASSMLSSNQPQHF.

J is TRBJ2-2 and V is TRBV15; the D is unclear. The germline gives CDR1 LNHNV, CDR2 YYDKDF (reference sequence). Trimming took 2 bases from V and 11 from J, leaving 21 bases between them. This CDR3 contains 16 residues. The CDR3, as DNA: TGTGCCACCAGCAGACAATACGTGACACCCCACGGTGAGCTGTTTTTT. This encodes CATSRQYVTPHGELFF.

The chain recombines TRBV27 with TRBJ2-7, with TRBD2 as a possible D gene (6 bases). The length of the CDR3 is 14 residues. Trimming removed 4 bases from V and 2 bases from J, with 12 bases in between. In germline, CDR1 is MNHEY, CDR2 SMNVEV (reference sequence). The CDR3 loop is CASSSQRTTYEQYF. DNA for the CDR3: TGTGCCAGCAGTTCACAGCGGACTACCTACGAGCAGTACTTC.

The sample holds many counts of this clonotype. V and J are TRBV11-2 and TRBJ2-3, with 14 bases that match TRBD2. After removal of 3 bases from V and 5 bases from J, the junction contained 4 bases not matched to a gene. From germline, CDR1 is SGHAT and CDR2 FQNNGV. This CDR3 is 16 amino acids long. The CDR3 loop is CASSLTSGRAKDTQYF. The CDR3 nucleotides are TGTGCCAGCAGCTTGACTAGCGGGAGGGCCAAAGATACGCAGTATTTT.

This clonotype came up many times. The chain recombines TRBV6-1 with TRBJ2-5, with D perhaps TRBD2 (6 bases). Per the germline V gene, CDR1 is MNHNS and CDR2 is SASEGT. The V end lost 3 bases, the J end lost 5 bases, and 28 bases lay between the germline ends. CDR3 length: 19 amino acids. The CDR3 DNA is TGTGCCAGCAGTGATCCCGGGACTCGGTGGAATTCAAAGGGGGAGACCCAGTACTTC. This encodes CASSDPGTRWNSKGETQYF.

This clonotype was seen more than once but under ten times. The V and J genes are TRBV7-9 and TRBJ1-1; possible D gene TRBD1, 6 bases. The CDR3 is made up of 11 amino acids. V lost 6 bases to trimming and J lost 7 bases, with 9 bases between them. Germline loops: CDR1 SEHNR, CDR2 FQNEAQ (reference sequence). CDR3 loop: CASRRQVEAFF. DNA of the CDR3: TGTGCCAGCAGACGACAGGTTGAAGCTTTCTTT. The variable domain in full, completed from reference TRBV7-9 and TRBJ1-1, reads DTGVSQNPRHKITKRGQNVTFRCDPISEHNRLYWYRQTLGQGPEFLTYFQNEAQLEKSRLLSDRFSAERPKGSFSTLEIQRTEQGDSAMYLCASRRQVEAFFGQGTRLTVV.

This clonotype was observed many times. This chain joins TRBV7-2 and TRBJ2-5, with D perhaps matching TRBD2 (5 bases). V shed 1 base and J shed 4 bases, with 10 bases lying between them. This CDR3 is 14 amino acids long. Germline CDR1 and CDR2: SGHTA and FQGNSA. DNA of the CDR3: TGTGCCAGCAGCTTAGTTGGAAGCGGAGAGACCCAGTACTTC. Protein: CASSLVGSGETQYF.

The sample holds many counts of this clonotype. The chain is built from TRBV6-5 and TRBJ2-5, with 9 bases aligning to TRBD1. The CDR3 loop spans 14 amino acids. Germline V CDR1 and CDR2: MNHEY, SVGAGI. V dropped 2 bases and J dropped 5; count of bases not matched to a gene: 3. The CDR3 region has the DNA TGTGCCAGCAGTTACGGGGGACAGGGTGAGACCCAGTACTTC. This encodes CASSYGGQGETQYF.

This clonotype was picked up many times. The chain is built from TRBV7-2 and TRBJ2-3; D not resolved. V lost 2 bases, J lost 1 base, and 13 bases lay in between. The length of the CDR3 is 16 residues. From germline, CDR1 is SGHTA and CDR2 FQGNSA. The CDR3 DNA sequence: TGTGCCAGCAGCTTACGCTTTGCGGAGCGCACAGATACGCAGTATTTT. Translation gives CASSLRFAERTDTQYF.

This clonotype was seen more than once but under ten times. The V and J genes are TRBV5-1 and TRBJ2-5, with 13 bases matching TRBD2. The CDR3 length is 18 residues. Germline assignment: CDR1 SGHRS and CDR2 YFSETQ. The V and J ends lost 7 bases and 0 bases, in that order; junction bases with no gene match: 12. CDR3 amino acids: CASQVTSGRSLYQETQYF. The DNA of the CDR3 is TGCGCCAGCCAGGTGACTAGCGGGAGGTCATTGTACCAAGAGACCCAGTACTTC.

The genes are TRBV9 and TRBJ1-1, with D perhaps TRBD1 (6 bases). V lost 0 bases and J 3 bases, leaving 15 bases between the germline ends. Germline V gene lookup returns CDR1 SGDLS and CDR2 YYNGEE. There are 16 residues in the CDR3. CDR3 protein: CASSVAAQGGYTEAFF. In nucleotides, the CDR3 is TGTGCCAGCAGCGTAGCCGCACAGGGAGGGTACACTGAAGCTTTCTTT. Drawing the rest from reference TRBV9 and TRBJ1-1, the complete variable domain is DSGVTQTPKHLITATGQRVTLRCSPRSGDLSVYWYQQSLDQGLQFLIQYYNGEERAKGNILERFSAQQFPDLHSELNLSSLELGDSALYFCASSVAAQGGYTEAFFGQGTRLTVV.

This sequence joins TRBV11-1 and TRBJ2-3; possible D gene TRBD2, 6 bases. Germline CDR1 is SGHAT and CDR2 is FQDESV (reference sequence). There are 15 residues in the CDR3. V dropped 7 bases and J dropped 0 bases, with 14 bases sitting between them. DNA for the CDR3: TGTGCCAGCACCCCGGGAGATACTAGCACAGATACGCAGTATTTT. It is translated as CASTPGDTSTDTQYF. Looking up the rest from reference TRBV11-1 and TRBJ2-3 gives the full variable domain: EAEVAQSPRYKITEKSQAVAFWCDPISGHATLYWYRQILGQGPELLVQFQDESVVDDSQLPKDRFSAERLKGVDSTLKIQPAELGDSAMYLCASTPGDTSTDTQYFGPGTRLTVL.

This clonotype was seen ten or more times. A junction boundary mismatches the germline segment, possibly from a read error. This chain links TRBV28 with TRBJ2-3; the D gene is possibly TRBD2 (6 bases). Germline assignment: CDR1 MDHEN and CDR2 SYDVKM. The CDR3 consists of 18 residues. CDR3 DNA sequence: TGTGCCAGCAGTTTAGGAATTACGGAGGGATGGAGCACAGATACGCAATATTTT. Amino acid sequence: CASSLGITEGWSTDTQYF.

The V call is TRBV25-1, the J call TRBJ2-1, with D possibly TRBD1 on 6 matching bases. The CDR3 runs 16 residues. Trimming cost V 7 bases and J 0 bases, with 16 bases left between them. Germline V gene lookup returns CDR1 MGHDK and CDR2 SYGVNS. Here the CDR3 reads CASTGPGQDSYNEQFF. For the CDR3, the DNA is TGTGCCAGCACTGGACCGGGACAAGACTCCTACAATGAGCAGTTCTTC. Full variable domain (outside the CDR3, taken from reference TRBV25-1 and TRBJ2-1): EADIYQTPRYLVIGTGKKITLECSQTMGHDKMYWYQQDPGMELHLIHYSYGVNSTEKGDLSSESTVSRIRTEHFPLTLESARPSHTSQYLCASTGPGQDSYNEQFFGPGTRLTVL.